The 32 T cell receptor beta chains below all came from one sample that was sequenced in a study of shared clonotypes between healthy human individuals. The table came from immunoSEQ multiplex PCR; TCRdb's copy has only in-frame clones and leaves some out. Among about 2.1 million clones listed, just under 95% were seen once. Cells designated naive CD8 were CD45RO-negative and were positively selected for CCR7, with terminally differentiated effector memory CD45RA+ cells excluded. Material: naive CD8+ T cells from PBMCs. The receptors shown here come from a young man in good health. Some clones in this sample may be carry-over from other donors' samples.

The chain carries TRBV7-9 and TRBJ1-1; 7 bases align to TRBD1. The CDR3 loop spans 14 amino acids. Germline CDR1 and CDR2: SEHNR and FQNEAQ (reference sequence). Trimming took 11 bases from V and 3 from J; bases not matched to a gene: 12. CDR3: CASPTGLLDTEAFF. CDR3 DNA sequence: TGTGCCTCACCGACAGGGCTTCTCGACACTGAAGCTTTCTTT.

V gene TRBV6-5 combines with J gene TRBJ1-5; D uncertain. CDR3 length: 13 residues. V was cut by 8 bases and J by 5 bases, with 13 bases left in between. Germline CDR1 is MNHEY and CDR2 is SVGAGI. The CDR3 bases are TGTGCCAGCCCTTGTCGGGCCCATCAGCCCCAGCATTTT. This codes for CASPCRAHQPQHF.

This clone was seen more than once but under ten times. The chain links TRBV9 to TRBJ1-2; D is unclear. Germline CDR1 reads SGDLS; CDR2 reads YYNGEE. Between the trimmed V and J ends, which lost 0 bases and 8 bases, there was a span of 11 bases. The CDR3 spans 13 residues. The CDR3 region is CASSVGQREGYTF. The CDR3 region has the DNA TGTGCCAGCAGCGTAGGGCAGAGGGAAGGCTACACCTTC.

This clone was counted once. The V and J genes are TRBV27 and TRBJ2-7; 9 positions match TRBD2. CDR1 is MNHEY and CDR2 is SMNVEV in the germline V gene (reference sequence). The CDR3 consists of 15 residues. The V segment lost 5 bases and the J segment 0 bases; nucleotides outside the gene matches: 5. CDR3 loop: CASSNLAGSSYEQYF. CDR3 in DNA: TGTGCCAGCAGTAACCTAGCGGGAAGCTCCTACGAGCAGTACTTC.

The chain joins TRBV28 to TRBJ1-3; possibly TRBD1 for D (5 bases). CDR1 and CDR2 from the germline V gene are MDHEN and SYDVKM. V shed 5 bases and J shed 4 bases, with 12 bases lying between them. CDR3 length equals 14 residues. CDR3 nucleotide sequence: TGTGCCAGCAGTCCCCCAGGGTTCGGAAACACCATATATTTT. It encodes CASSPPGFGNTIYF.

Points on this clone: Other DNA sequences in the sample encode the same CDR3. Here the CDR3 reads CASSPPAGGNTGELFF. CDR3 nucleotides: TGTGCCAGCAGCCCCCCGGCGGGGGGCAACACCGGGGAGCTGTTTTTT. The chain combines TRBV7-9 with TRBJ2-2, with TRBD2 identical over 8 bases. Germline V gene sequence: CDR1 SEHNR, CDR2 FQNEAQ (reference sequence). Trimming took 5 bases from V and 2 from J; bases not matched to a gene: 7. CDR3 size: 16 residues.

The CDR3 DNA sequence: TGTGCCAGCAGCTTAGGAGGGATGGGCAGAGCCTACGAGCAGTACTTC. It yields the protein CASSLGGMGRAYEQYF. The chain uses TRBV7-9 and TRBJ2-7; tentatively, D is TRBD2 (5 bases). The CDR3 has 16 amino acids. V lost 1 base, J lost 2 bases, and 15 bases lay in between. Looked up from germline, CDR1 is SEHNR and CDR2 is FQNEAQ (reference sequence).

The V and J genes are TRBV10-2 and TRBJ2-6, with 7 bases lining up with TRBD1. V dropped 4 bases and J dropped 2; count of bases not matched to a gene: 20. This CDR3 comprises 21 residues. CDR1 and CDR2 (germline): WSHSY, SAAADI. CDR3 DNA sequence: TGCGCCAGCAGTGTAGTTGATTGGGGTAGGGGGCGGATTGCTGGGGCCAACGTCCTGACTTTC. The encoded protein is CASSVVDWGRGRIAGANVLTF.

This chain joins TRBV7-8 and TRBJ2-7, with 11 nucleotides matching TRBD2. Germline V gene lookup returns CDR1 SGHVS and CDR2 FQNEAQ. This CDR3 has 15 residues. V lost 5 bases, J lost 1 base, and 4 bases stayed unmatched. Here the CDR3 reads CASSPGLADSYEQYF. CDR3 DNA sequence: TGTGCCAGCAGCCCGGGACTAGCGGATTCCTACGAGCAGTACTTC.

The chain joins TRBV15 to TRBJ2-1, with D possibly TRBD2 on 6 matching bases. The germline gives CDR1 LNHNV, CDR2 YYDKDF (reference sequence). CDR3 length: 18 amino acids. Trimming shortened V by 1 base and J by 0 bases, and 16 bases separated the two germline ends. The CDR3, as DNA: TGTGCCACCAGCAGAGTAAGATTGGAGGGGAGCTCCTACAATGAGCAGTTCTTC. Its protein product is CATSRVRLEGSSYNEQFF.

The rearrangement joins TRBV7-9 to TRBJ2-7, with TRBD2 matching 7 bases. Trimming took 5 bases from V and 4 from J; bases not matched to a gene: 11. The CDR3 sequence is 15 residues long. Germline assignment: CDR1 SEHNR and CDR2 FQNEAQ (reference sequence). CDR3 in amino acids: CASSQEVIGRYEQYF. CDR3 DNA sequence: TGTGCCAGCAGCCAGGAGGTGATCGGGAGGTACGAGCAGTACTTC.

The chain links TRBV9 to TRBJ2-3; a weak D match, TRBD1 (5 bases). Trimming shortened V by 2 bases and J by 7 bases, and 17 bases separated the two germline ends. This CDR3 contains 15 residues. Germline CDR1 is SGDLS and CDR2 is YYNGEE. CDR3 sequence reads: CASSVQGRAPNTQYF. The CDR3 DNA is TGTGCCAGCAGCGTGCAAGGCAGGGCGCCAAATACGCAGTATTTT.

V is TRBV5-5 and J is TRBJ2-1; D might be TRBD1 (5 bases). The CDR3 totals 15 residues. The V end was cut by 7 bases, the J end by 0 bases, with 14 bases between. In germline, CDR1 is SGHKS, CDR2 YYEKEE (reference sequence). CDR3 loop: CASYPTDGSYNEQFF. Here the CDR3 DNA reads TGTGCCAGCTACCCGACAGACGGCTCCTACAATGAGCAGTTCTTC.

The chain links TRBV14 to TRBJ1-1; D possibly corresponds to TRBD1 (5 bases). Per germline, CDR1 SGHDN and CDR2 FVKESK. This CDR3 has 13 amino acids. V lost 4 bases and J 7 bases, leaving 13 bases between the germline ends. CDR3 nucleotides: TGTGCCAGCAGCCCGACTGCAGGGCTTGAAGCTTTCTTT. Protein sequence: CASSPTAGLEAFF.

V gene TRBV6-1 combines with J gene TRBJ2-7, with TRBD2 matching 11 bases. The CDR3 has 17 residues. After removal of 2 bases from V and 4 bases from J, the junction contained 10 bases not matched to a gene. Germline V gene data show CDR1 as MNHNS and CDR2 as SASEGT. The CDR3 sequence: CASSELSSLAGDYEQYF. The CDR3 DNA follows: TGTGCCAGCAGTGAACTCTCGTCACTAGCGGGAGATTACGAGCAGTACTTC.

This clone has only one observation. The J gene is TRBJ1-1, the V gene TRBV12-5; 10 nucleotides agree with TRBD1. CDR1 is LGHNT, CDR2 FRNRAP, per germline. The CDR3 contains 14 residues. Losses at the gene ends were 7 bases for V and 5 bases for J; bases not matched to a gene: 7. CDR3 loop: CASARDRGGTEAFF. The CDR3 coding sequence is TGTGCTAGTGCCCGGGACAGGGGCGGGACTGAAGCTTTCTTT.

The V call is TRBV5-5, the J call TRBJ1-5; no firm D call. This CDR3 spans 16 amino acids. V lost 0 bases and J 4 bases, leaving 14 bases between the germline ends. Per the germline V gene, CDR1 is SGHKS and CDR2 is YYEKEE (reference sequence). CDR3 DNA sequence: TGTGCCAGCAGCTTGGAATTGATGGTGAGAAATCAGCCCCAGCATTTT. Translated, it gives CASSLELMVRNQPQHF.

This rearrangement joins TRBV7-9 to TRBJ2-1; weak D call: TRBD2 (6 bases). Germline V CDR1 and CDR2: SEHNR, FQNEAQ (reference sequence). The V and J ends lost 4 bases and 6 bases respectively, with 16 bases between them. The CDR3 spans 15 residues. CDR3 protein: CASSSTGTLPNEQFF. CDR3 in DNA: TGTGCCAGCAGCTCAACCGGGACTCTACCCAATGAGCAGTTCTTC.

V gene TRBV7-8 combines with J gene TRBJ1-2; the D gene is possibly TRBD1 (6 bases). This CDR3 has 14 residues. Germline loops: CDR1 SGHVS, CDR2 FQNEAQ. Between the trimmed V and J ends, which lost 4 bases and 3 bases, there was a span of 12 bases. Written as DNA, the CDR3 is TGTGCCAGCAGCTGGCCAGGGGCTGACTATGGCTACACCTTC. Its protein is CASSWPGADYGYTF.

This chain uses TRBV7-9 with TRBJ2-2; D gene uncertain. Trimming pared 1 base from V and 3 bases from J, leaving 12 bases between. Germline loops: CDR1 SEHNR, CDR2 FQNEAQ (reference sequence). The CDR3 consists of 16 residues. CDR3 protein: CASSLGPARDTGELFF. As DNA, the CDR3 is TGTGCCAGCAGCTTAGGCCCCGCACGTGACACCGGGGAGCTGTTTTTT.

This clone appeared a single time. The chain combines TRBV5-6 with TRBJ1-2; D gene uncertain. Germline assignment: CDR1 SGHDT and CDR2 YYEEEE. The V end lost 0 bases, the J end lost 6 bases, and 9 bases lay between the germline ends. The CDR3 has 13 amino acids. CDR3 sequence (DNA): TGTGCCAGCAGCTTGGTACGGTCCGATGGCTACACCTTC. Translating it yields CASSLVRSDGYTF. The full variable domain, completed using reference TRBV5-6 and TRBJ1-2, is DAGVTQSPTHLIKTRGQQVTLRCSPKSGHDTVSWYQQALGQGPQFIFQYYEEEERQRGNFPDRFSGHQFPNYSSELNVNALLLGDSALYLCASSLVRSDGYTFGSGTRLTVV.

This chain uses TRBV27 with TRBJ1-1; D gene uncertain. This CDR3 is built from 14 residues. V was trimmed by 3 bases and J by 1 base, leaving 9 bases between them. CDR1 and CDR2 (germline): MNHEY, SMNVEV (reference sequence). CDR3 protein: CASSFYGTNTEAFF. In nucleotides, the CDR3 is TGTGCCAGCAGTTTTTACGGCACGAACACTGAAGCTTTCTTT.

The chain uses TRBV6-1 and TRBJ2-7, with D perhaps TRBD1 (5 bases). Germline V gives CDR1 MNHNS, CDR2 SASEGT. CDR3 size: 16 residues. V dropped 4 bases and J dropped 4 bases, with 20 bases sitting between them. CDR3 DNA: TGTGCCAGCAGTGCCCTTACAGACAGAAAAGGGTACGAGCAGTACTTC. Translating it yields CASSALTDRKGYEQYF.

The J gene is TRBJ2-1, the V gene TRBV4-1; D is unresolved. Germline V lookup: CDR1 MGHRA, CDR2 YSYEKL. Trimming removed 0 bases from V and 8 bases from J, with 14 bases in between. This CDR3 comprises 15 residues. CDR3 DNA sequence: TGCGCCAGCAGCCAAGATCCCCCCCCACGGGATGAGCAGTTCTTC. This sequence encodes CASSQDPPPRDEQFF.

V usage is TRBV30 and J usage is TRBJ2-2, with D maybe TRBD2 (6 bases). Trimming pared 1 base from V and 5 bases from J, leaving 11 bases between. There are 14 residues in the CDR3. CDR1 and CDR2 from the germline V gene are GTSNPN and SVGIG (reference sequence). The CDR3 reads CAWSDRGGTGELFF. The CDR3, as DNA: TGTGCCTGGAGTGATAGGGGAGGAACCGGGGAGCTGTTTTTT.

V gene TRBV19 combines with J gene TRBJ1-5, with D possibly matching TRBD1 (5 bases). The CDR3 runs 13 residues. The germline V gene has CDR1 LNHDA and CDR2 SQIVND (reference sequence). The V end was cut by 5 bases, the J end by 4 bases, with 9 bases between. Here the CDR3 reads CASSGAENQPQHF. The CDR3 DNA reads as TGTGCCAGTAGTGGGGCCGAAAATCAGCCCCAGCATTTT.

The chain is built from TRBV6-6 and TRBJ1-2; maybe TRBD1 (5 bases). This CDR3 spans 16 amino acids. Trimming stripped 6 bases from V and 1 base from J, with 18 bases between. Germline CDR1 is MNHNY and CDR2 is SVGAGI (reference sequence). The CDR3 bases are TGTGCCAGCAGCCTCGTAAGGGACCGGTTTAACTATGGCTACACCTTC. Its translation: CASSLVRDRFNYGYTF.

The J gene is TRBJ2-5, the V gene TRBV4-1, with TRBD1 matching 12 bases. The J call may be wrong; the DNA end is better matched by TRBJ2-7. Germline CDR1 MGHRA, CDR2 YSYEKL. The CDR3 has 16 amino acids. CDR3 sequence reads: CASSQDGTGGLYEQYF. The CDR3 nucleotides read TGCGCCAGCAGCCAAGACGGGACAGGGGGCCTCTACGAGCAGTACTTC.

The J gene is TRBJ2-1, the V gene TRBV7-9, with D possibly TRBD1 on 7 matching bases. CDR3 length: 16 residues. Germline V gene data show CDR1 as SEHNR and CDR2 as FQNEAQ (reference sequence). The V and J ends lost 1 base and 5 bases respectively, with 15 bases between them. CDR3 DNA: TGTGCCAGCAGCTTAGTAGGAGGGGGCTTAAACAATGAGCAGTTCTTC. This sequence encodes CASSLVGGGLNNEQFF. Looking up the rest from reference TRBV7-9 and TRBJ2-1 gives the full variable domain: DTGVSQNPRHKITKRGQNVTFRCDPISEHNRLYWYRQTLGQGPEFLTYFQNEAQLEKSRLLSDRFSAERPKGSFSTLEIQRTEQGDSAMYLCASSLVGGGLNNEQFFGPGTRLTVL.

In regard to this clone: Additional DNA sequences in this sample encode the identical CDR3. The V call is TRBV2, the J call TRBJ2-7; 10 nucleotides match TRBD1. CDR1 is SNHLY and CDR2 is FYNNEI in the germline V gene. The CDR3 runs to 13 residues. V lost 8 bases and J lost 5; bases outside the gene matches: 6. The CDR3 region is CASRDRGLDEQYF. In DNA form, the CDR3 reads TGTGCCAGCCGGGACAGGGGATTGGACGAGCAGTACTTC.

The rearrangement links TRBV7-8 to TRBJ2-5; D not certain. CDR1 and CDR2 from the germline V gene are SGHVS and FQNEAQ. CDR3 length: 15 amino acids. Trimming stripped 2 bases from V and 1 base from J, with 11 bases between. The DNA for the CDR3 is TGTGCCAGCAGCTTACCGGCGGACGGCCAAGAGACCCAGTACTTC. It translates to CASSLPADGQETQYF.

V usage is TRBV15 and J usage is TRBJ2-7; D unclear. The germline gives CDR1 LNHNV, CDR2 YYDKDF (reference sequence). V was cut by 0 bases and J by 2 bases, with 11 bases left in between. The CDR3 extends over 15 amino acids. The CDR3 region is CATSRDANRAYEQYF. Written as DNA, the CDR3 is TGTGCCACCAGCAGAGATGCGAACAGAGCCTACGAGCAGTACTTC.